The entry that follows covers one T cell receptor (delta chain) sequence. A read error may be the cause here, since a much bigger clone is one base away. This CDR3 is also generated by other DNA sequences in the sample. The data stem from a study of gamma-delta chains in newborns, infants, children. Study at large: Microbial exposure reportedly drives polyclonal innate γδ T cell expansion after birth.

Germline CDR1 is GEAIGNYY and CDR2 is EKD. The CDR3 loop spans 16 amino acids. With CATT, TCRdb re-called clones from the reads. The table shows more than 4,500 delta-chain clones, with approximately 2.9% occurring only once. Sequencing was performed on blood. This clonotype was obtained from a child who was a newborn, infant or young child, either healthy, febrile or measles-vaccinated (not recorded which). The chain combines TRDV2 with TRDJ1; 9 nucleotides agree with TRDD3. Here the CDR3 reads CACDILGEKYTDKLIF. The CDR3 nucleotides read TGTGCCTGCGACATACTGGGGGAAAAGTACACCGATAAACTCATCTTT.